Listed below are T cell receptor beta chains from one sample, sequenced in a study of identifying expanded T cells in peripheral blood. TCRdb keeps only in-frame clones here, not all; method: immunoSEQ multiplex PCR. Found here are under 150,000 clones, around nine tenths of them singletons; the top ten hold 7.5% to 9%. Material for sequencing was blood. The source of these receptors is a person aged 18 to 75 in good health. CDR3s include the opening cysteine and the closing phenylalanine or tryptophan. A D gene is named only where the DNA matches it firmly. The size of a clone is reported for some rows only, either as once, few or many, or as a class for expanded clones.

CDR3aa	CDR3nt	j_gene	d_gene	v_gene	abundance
CASSGTAANEKLFF	TGTGCCAGCAGCGGGACAGCGGCGAATGAAAAACTGTTTTTT	TRBJ1-4	TRBD1	TRBV2	.
CASSSNGSNRRSQPQHF	TGTGCCAGCAGTTCCAATGGGTCAAATCGTCGTAGTCAGCCCCAGCATTTT	TRBJ1-5	.	TRBV28	.
CASSGDYSNQPQHF	TGTGCCAGCAGTGGGGATTATAGCAATCAGCCCCAGCATTTT	TRBJ1-5	.	TRBV25-1	once
CASSLGSLGAISPSIF	.	TRBJ1-5	.	TRBV7-2	.
CASSLGSGNSYEQYF	TGCGCCAGCAGCTTGGGGAGCGGGAACTCCTACGAGCAGTACTTC	TRBJ2-7	TRBD2	TRBV5-1	.
CATRRTEATDTQYF	TGTGCCACCCGACGGACCGAAGCAACAGATACGCAGTATTTT	TRBJ2-3	.	TRBV19	.
CSVGNTGELFF	TGCAGCGTAGGAAACACCGGGGAGCTGTTTTTT	TRBJ2-2	.	TRBV29-1	.
CATKTGGLIGEQFF	TGTGCCACCAAGACAGGGGGGTTGATAGGTGAGCAGTTCTTC	TRBJ2-1	TRBD1	TRBV6-1	once
CASSLGVGQETQYF	TGCGCCAGCAGCTTGGGGGTAGGGCAAGAGACCCAGTACTTC	TRBJ2-5	.	TRBV5-1	.
CAISVSSIIERGPSYEQYF	TGTGCCATCAGTGTGTCATCCATAATCGAGCGGGGGCCCTCCTACGAGCAGTACTTC	TRBJ2-7	TRBD2	TRBV10-3	.
CASSLDQPDTQYF	TGTGCCAGCAGCTTAGATCAGCCAGATACGCAGTATTTT	TRBJ2-3	.	TRBV7-9	.
CASSSGLAGDNEQFF	TGTGCCAGCAGCTCGGGACTAGCGGGGGACAATGAGCAGTTCTTC	TRBJ2-1	TRBD2	TRBV7-3	.
CASSLGGSAGEGETQYF	TGTGCCAGCAGCTTAGGAGGTAGTGCGGGAGAGGGAGAGACCCAGTACTTC	TRBJ2-5	TRBD2	TRBV11-2	.
CASSQSRVTNYGYTF	TGTGCCAGCAGCCAATCAAGGGTCACTAACTATGGCTACACCTTC	TRBJ1-2	.	TRBV7-3	.
CASSQDPQAQGRGYTF	TGTGCCAGCAGCCAAGACCCCCAGGCCCAGGGGAGGGGCTACACCTTC	TRBJ1-2	.	TRBV4-2	.
CAWSLQGTYEQYF	TGTGCCTGGAGTTTACAGGGAACCTACGAGCAGTACTTC	TRBJ2-7	.	TRBV30	once
CASSLALYGYTF	TGTGCCAGCAGCTTGGCTCTATATGGCTACACCTTC	TRBJ1-2	.	TRBV7-9	.
CASRMSSTDTQYF	TGTGCCAGCAGAATGTCTAGCACAGATACGCAGTATTTT	TRBJ2-3	.	TRBV5-8	.
CASAEAGRETQYF	TGTGCCAGCGCGGAAGCAGGGAGAGAGACCCAGTACTTC	TRBJ2-5	.	TRBV18	.
CASSPRLAGGYEQFF	TGTGCCAGCAGCCCCCGACTAGCGGGAGGGTATGAGCAGTTCTTC	TRBJ2-1	TRBD2	TRBV4-2	.
CASSPTGSQETQYF	TGTGCCAGCAGCCCTACAGGATCCCAAGAGACCCAGTACTTC	TRBJ2-5	.	TRBV11-2	.
CASSLHLGQGAVKTEAFF	TGTGCCAGCAGTCTACACCTCGGACAGGGGGCAGTTAAGACTGAAGCTTTCTTT	TRBJ1-1	TRBD1	TRBV28	.
CASRKPGLLNTEAFF	TGTGCCAGCAGAAAACCGGGCCTTCTGAACACTGAAGCTTTCTTT	TRBJ1-1	.	TRBV7-2	.
CASSPAGRTEAFF	TGTGCCAGCTCACCCGCCGGTCGGACTGAAGCTTTCTTT	TRBJ1-1	.	TRBV18	once
CASSISVSSYNEQFF	TGTGCCAGTAGTATTTCGGTAAGCTCCTACAATGAGCAGTTCTTC	TRBJ2-1	.	TRBV19	.
CASALGRGYTF	TGTGCCAGCGCTTTGGGTCGCGGCTACACCTTC	TRBJ1-2	.	TRBV2	.
CSVGRMNTGELFF	TGCAGCGTTGGGCGGATGAACACCGGGGAGCTGTTTTTT	TRBJ2-2	.	TRBV29-1	.
CASKSQGPSGGYTF	TGCGCCAGCAAGTCCCAGGGGCCCTCAGGTGGCTACACCTTC	TRBJ1-2	.	TRBV4-3	.
CASSLVAGKDTQYF	TGCGCCAGCAGCTTGGTTGCAGGGAAAGATACGCAGTATTTT	TRBJ2-3	.	TRBV5-1	.
CARSGQNYGYTF	TGTGCCAGATCGGGACAGAACTATGGCTACACCTTC	TRBJ1-2	TRBD1	TRBV2	.
CASSQGGQGVTGELFF	TGTGCCAGCAGCCAAGGGGGACAGGGGGTCACCGGGGAGCTGTTTTTT	TRBJ2-2	TRBD1	TRBV4-2	.
CASSILTSQPQHF	TGTGCCAGCAGCATACTAACCAGCCAGCCCCAGCATTTT	TRBJ1-5	.	TRBV7-2	once
CASSPPSVQRETQYF	TGTGCCAGCTCACCACCGTCGGTTCAGAGGGAGACCCAGTACTTC	TRBJ2-5	.	TRBV18	.
CASNRNTEAFF	TGTGCCAGTAATCGGAACACTGAAGCTTTCTTT	TRBJ1-1	.	TRBV19	once
CASSEGGGQPQHF	TGTGCCAGTAGTGAGGGGGGAGGTCAGCCCCAGCATTTT	TRBJ1-5	.	TRBV19	once
CASSPEAGHQSNQPQHF	TGTGCCAGCTCACCCGAAGCGGGACACCAAAGCAATCAGCCCCAGCATTTT	TRBJ1-5	.	TRBV18	.
CASSWDRGEYEQYF	TGCGCCAGCAGCTGGGACAGGGGGGAATACGAGCAGTACTTC	TRBJ2-7	TRBD1	TRBV5-1	few
CASSGRQGGPYNEQFF	TGTGCCAGCAGCGGCCGGCAGGGGGGGCCCTACAATGAGCAGTTCTTC	TRBJ2-1	.	TRBV9	.
CASSEYGGNEKLFF	TGTGCCAGCAGTGAATATGGCGGCAATGAAAAACTGTTTTTT	TRBJ1-4	.	TRBV6-1	.
CASSLRAGGFLDTQYF	TGTGCCAGCAGCTTACGAGCGGGGGGGTTTTTAGATACGCAGTATTTT	TRBJ2-3	TRBD2	TRBV7-8	.
CASSSLAGLGTGELFF	TGTGCCAGCAGTTCTCTAGCGGGATTGGGCACCGGGGAGCTGTTTTTT	TRBJ2-2	TRBD2	TRBV2	.
CASSPELARSRYEQYF	TGTGCCAGCTCACCTGAGCTAGCGAGATCTCGCTACGAGCAGTACTTC	TRBJ2-7	.	TRBV18	.
CASNQRQGSHEQYF	TGTGCCAGCAATCAAAGACAGGGTTCCCACGAGCAGTACTTC	TRBJ2-7	TRBD1	TRBV6-6	once
CAIGGVDRGSAGELFF	TGTGCCATCGGTGGGGTGGACAGGGGTTCTGCCGGGGAGCTGTTTTTT	TRBJ2-2	TRBD1	TRBV10-3	.
CASSEYNREDGYTF	TGTGCCAGCAGTGAATATAACAGGGAGGATGGCTACACCTTC	TRBJ1-2	.	TRBV25-1	.
CASSERQGYDSGNTIYF	TGTGCCAGCAGTGAGCGACAGGGCTACGACTCTGGAAACACCATATATTTT	TRBJ1-3	TRBD1	TRBV6-1	.